This paragraph covers one T cell receptor (beta chain) sequence. There is no known antigen for this receptor. Base-call qualities are not available, and no considerably larger clone is one nucleotide away. This record belongs to a study of T cell changes during pregnancy in multiple sclerosis (dated by TCRdb to about 2019). General notes on the study: Changes in the T cell repertoire over the course of pregnancy were examined in this study in women with multiple sclerosis.

The receptor library was made with the immunoSEQ multiplex PCR assay. TCRdb obtained this table from immuneACCESS and retained in-frame rearrangements with V and J assigned. These tables miss some clones; where compared with another copy, unresolved V genes account for less than half of the shortfall, and the remainder is unexplained. The sample table holds fewer than 70,000 clones, of which 92% were seen once. Around 2.5% of the sample comes from the top ten. Taken from cysteine to phenylalanine, the CDR3 has 15 residues. CDR3 DNA only is kept here, 45 bases in frame from base 1. The germline V gene specifies SGHDT as CDR1 and YYEEEE as CDR2. The germline V end is reduced by 5 bases and the J end by 8 bases; junction bases left unmatched: 11.

The chain joins TRBV5-6 to TRBJ2-1, with 9 junctional bases fitting TRBD1. This specimen consisted of peripheral blood, obtained in the second trimester of pregnancy. The TCR sequence derives from a female donor in good health, enrolled as a control in a pregnancy study. At the DNA level, the sequence is TGTGCCAGCAGATCCTCCGGGACAGGGAGAGATGAGCAGTTCTTC. This is translated as CASRSSGTGRDEQFF.